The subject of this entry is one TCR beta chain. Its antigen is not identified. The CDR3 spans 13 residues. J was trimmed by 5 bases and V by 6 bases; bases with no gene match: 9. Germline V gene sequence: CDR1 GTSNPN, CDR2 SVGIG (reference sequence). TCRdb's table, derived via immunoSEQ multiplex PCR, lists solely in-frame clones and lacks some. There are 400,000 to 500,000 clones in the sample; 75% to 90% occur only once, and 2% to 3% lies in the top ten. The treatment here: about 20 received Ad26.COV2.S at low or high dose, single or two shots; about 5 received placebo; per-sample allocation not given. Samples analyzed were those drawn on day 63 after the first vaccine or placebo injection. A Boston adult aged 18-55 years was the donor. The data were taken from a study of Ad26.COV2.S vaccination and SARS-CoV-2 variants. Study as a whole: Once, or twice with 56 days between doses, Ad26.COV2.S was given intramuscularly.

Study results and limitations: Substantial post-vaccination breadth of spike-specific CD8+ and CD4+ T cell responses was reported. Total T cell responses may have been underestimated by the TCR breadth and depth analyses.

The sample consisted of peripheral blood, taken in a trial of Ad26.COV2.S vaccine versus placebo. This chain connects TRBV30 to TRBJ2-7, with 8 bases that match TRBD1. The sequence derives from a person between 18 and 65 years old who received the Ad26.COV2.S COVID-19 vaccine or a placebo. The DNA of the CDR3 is TGTGCCTGCCATCGAGACAGGGGCCACGAGCAGTACTTC. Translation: CACHRDRGHEQYF.